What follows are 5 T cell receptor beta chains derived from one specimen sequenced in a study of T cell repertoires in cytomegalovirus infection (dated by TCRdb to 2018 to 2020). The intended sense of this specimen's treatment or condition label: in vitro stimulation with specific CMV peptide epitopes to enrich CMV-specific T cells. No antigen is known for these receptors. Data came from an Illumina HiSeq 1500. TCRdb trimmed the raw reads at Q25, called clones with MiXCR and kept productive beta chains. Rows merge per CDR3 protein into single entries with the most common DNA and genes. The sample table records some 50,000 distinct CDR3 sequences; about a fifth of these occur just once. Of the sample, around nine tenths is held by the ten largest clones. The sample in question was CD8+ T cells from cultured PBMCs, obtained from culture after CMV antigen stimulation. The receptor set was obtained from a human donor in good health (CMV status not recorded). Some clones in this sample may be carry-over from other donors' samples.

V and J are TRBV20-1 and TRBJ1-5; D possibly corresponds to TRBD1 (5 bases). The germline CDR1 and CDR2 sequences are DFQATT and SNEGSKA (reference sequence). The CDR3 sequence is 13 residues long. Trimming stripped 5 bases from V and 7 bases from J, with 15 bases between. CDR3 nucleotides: TGCAGTGCTGCCCGGGACTTCGGGCAGCCCCAGCATTTT. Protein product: CSAARDFGQPQHF.

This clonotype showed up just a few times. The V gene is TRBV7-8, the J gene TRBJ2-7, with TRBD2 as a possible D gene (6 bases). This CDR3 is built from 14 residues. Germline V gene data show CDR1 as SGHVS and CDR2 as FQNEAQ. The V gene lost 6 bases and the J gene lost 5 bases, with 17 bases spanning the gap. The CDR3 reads CASSLGGGRNEQYF. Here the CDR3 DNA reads TGTGCCAGCAGTTTGGGAGGCGGGCGCAACGAGCAGTACTTC.

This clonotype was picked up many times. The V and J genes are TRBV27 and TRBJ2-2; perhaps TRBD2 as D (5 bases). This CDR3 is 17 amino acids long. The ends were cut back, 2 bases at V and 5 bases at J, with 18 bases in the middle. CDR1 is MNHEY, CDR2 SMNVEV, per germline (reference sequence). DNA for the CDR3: TGTGCCAGCAGTTTACTCTCCGTTATCGGGGTGACCGGGGAGCTGTTTTTT. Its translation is CASSLLSVIGVTGELFF.

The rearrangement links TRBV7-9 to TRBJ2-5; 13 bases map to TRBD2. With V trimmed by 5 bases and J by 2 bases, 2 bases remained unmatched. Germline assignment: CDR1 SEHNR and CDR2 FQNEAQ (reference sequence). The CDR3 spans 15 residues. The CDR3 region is CASSRTSGGQETQYF. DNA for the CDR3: TGTGCCAGCAGCAGGACTAGCGGGGGTCAAGAGACCCAGTACTTC.

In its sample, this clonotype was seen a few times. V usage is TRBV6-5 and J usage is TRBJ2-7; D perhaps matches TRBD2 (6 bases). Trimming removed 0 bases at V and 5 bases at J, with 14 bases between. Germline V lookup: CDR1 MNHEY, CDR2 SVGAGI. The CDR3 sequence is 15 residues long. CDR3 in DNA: TGTGCCAGCAGTTACTCGAAGGGTCTAGCGAACGAGCAGTACTTC. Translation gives CASSYSKGLANEQYF.